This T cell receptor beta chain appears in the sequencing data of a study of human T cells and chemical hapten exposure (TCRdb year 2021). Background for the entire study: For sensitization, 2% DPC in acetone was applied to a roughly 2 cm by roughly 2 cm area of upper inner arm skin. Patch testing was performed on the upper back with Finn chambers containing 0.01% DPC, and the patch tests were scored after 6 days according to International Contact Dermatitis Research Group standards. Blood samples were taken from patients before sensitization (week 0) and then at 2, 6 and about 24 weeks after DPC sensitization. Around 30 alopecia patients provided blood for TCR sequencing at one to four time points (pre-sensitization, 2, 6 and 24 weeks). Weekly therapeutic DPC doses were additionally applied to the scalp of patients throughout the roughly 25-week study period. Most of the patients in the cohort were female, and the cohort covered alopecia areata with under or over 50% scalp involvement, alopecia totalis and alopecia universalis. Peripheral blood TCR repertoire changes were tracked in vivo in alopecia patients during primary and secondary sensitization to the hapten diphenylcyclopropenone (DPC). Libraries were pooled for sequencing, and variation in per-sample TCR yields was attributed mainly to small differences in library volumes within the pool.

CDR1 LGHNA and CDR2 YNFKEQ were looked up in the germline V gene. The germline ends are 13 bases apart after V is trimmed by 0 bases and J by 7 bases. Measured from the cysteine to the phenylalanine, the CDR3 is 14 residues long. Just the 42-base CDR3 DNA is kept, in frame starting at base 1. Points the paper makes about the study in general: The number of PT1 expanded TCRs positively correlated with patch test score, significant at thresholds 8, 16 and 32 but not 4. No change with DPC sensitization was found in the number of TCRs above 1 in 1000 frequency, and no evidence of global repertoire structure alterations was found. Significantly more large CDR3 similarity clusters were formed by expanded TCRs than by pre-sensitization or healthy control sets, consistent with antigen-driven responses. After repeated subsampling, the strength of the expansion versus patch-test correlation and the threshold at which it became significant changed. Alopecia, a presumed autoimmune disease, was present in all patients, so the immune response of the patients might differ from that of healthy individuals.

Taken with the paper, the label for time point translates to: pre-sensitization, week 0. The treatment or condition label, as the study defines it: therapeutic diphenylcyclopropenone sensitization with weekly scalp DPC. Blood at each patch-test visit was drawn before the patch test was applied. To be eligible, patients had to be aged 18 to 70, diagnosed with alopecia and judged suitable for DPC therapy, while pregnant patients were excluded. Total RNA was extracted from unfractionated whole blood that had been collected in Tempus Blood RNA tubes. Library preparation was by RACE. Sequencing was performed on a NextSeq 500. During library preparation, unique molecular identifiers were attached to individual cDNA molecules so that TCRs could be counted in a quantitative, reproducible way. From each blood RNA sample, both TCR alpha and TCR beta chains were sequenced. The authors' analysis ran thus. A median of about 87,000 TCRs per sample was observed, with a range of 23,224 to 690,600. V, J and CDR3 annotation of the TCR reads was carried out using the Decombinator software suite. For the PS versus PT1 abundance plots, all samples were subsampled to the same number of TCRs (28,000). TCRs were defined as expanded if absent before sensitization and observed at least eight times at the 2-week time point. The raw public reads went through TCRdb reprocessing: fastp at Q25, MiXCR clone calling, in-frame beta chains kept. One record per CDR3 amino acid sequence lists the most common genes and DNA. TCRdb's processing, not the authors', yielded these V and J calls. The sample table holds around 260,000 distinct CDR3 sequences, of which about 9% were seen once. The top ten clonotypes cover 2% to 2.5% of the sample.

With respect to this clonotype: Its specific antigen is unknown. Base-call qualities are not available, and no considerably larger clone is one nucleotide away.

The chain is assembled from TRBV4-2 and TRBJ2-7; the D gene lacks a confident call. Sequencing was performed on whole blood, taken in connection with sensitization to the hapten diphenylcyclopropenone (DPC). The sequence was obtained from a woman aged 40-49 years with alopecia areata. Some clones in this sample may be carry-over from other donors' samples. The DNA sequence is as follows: TGTGCCAGCAGCCAAGAGTTCCTAGTTGGGGAGCAGTACTTC. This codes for CASSQEFLVGEQYF.